Sequencing of this T cell receptor (beta chain) was carried out in a study of persistence of HIV-infected CD4 T cells. This nonspecific control used anti-CD3/anti-CD28 bead stimulation of CD4+ T cells. Sorting selected CD4+ T cells upregulating both CD40 ligand and CD69. Remarks on this clone: Its antigen remains unidentified.

CDR1 is LGHDT and CDR2 is YNNKEL in the germline V gene (reference sequence). This CDR3 is 16 amino acids long. Trimming shortened V by 6 bases and J by 3 bases, and 18 bases separated the two germline ends. The immunoSEQ assay was version 4, run in survey mode. Each sample used up to about 1 ug genomic DNA diluted to around 9.5 ng/uL. Sequencing used immunoSEQ multiplex PCR; TCRdb keeps in-frame clones, though not all of them. The sample lists around 40,000 clones, 70% to 90% seen once, with 0.95% to 1.1% in the top ten. The specimen comprised CD4+ T cells sorted from PBMCs after approximately 19-hour stimulation, sampled from a patient who received antiretroviral therapy. The chain has TRBV3-1 (or the pseudogene TRBV3-2) and TRBJ2-4; either TRBD1 or TRBD2 may fit D (5 bases each). The receptor's source is an adult man with HIV who was CMV-seropositive. CDR3 nucleotides: TGTGCCAGCAGTCCCCTGAGGGGTACTTACAAAAACATTCAGTACTTC. Residues: CASSPLRGTYKNIQYF.